These 28 T cell receptor beta chains were all obtained from the same sample, sequenced in a study of blood T cell repertoires in COVID-19. Profiled with immunoSEQ multiplex PCR; TCRdb holds only in-frame clones, not every one. The sample carries around 150,000 clones, roughly 93% recorded once. Sequencing used peripheral blood. These receptors all come from a young man with acute or convalescent COVID-19.

This chain connects TRBV20-1 to TRBJ2-5; weak D call: TRBD2 (6 bases). Germline V gives CDR1 DFQATT, CDR2 SNEGSKA (reference sequence). The CDR3 spans 12 residues. Trimming pared 3 bases from V and 5 bases from J, leaving 10 bases between. CDR3 region: CSASQGRETQYF. In DNA, the CDR3 is TGCAGTGCTAGTCAAGGGAGGGAGACCCAGTACTTC.

The genes are TRBV27 and TRBJ2-4, with D possibly being TRBD1 (5 bases). CDR1 is MNHEY and CDR2 is SMNVEV in the germline V gene (reference sequence). Between the trimmed V and J ends, which lost 4 bases and 0 bases, there was a span of 13 bases. The CDR3 is 16 amino acids. For the CDR3, the DNA is TGTGCCAGCAGTTCACCTCGACAGTTAGCCAAAAACATTCAGTACTTC. Translation: CASSSPRQLAKNIQYF.

The CDR3 spells CASSFGLPGGEQYF. CDR3 DNA: TGTGCCAGCAGCTTTGGACTCCCCGGCGGCGAGCAGTACTTC. V gene TRBV11-2 combines with J gene TRBJ2-7; TRBD2 might be the D (5 bases). With 3 bases removed from V and 6 bases from J, the gap between germline ends came to 15 bases. Germline V gene data show CDR1 as SGHAT and CDR2 as FQNNGV. The CDR3 sequence is 14 residues long. The whole variable domain, remainder taken from reference TRBV11-2 and TRBJ2-7, is EAGVAQSPRYKIIEKRQSVAFWCNPISGHATLYWYQQILGQGPKLLIQFQNNGVVDDSQLPKDRFSAERLKGVDSTLKIQPAKLEDSAVYLCASSFGLPGGEQYFGPGTRLTVT.

This clone has only a few counts. V usage is TRBV6-6 and J usage is TRBJ1-2, with 10 bases that match TRBD1. The trim removed 5 bases at V and 2 bases at J, leaving 5 bases unmatched. The CDR3 has 15 amino acids. In germline, CDR1 is MNHNY, CDR2 SVGAGI (reference sequence). The CDR3 DNA sequence: TGTGCCAGCAGTCGCTTGACAGGGGGCAACTATGGCTACACCTTC. This codes for CASSRLTGGNYGYTF.

The genes are TRBV6-2 or TRBV6-3 and TRBJ1-3, with a possible D match to TRBD1 (5 bases). Germline lookup yields CDR1 MNHEY and CDR2 SVGEGT. This CDR3 is 13 amino acids long. V was trimmed by 6 bases and J by 3 bases, leaving 9 bases between them. CDR3 residues: CASSGALGNTIYF. The CDR3 bases are TGTGCCAGCAGCGGGGCGCTTGGAAACACCATATATTTT.

The rearrangement joins TRBV9 to TRBJ1-2, with 7 bases that match TRBD1. CDR3 length: 16 amino acids. The V segment lost 0 bases and the J segment 0 bases; nucleotides outside the gene matches: 5. Germline CDR1 and CDR2: SGDLS and YYNGEE. The CDR3 reads CASSVDYGTANYGYTF. The CDR3 nucleotides are TGTGCCAGCAGCGTAGATTATGGGACAGCTAACTATGGCTACACCTTC.

The rearrangement uses TRBV7-6 and TRBJ1-1, with TRBD1 matching over 9 bases. The CDR3 extends over 14 amino acids. Germline lookup yields CDR1 SGHVS and CDR2 FNYEAQ. Unmatched junction bases numbered 4, after V lost 5 bases and J lost 3 bases. The CDR3 loop is CASSRQGGDTEAFF. The CDR3 DNA is TGTGCCAGCAGCCGACAGGGGGGGGACACTGAAGCTTTCTTT.

The rearrangement links TRBV12-3 or TRBV12-4 to TRBJ2-1; a weak D match, TRBD2 (6 bases). V lost 6 bases to trimming and J lost 9 bases, with 15 bases between them. This CDR3 has 13 amino acids. The CDR3 region is CASRKPTSIEQFF. CDR3 bases: TGTGCCAGCAGGAAACCCACTAGCATTGAGCAGTTCTTC.

The chain joins TRBV30 to TRBJ1-3; D unclear. The V end was cut by 2 bases, the J end by 9 bases, with 14 bases between. Germline CDR1 and CDR2: GTSNPN and SVGIG (reference sequence). This CDR3 contains 13 residues. For the CDR3, the DNA is TGTGCCTGGAGTTTGAGGGATGCCGGCACCATATATTTT. Its protein product is CAWSLRDAGTIYF.

The chain joins TRBV3-1 (or the pseudogene TRBV3-2) to TRBJ2-7; 11 bases line up with TRBD2. Germline lookup yields CDR1 LGHDT and CDR2 YNNKEL (reference sequence). Trimming removed 4 bases from V and 0 bases from J; junction bases left unmatched: 2. This CDR3 contains 15 residues. As DNA, the CDR3 is TGTGCCAGCAGCCCGACTAGCGGGAACTCCTACGAGCAGTACTTC. This encodes CASSPTSGNSYEQYF.

V is TRBV30 and J is TRBJ1-4; tentative D call: TRBD1 (5 bases). Germline V lookup: CDR1 GTSNPN, CDR2 SVGIG (reference sequence). The CDR3 is 14 residues long. The germline V and J ends were trimmed by 1 base and 8 bases, with 14 bases remaining between them. CDR3 loop: CAWSGRWGGEKLFF. In DNA form, the CDR3 reads TGTGCCTGGAGTGGAAGGTGGGGGGGAGAAAAACTGTTTTTT.

The chain carries TRBV30 and TRBJ2-6; D gene uncertain. This CDR3 spans 13 amino acids. CDR1 is GTSNPN, CDR2 SVGIG, per germline (reference sequence). CDR3 coding DNA: TGTGCTTTCGGAGCCTCTGGGGCCAACGTCCTGACTTTC. Translating it yields CAFGASGANVLTF.

V is TRBV10-2 and J is TRBJ1-1; 7 nucleotides align to TRBD1. The germline CDR1 and CDR2 sequences are WSHSY and SAAADI. Trimming removed 6 bases from V and 0 bases from J; junction bases left unmatched: 4. This CDR3 comprises 14 residues. CDR3 DNA sequence: TGCGCCAGCAGCCGGGACAGACTGAACACTGAAGCTTTCTTT. This sequence encodes CASSRDRLNTEAFF.

This chain joins TRBV18 and TRBJ1-2, with a possible D match to TRBD1 (5 bases). CDR3 length: 15 residues. In germline, CDR1 is KGHSH, CDR2 LQKENI. Trimming pared 2 bases from V and 4 bases from J, leaving 14 bases between. The CDR3 protein is CASSPEQGWSYGYTF. The DNA for the CDR3 is TGTGCCAGCTCACCAGAGCAGGGCTGGAGCTATGGCTACACCTTC.

The rearrangement links TRBV29-1 to TRBJ1-2; TRBD1 matches at 10 bases. The CDR3 sequence is 15 residues long. Unmatched junction bases numbered 7, after V lost 0 bases and J lost 6 bases. Germline CDR1 is SQVTM and CDR2 is ANQGSEA. CDR3 in amino acids: CSVEDLRQGADGYTF. CDR3 coding DNA: TGCAGCGTTGAAGATCTCCGACAGGGGGCAGATGGCTACACCTTC.

This chain connects TRBV7-9 to TRBJ1-1, with no clear D. This CDR3 region has 14 residues. V shed 2 bases and J shed 8 bases, with 15 bases lying between them. CDR1 is SEHNR, CDR2 FQNEAQ, per germline (reference sequence). The chain's CDR3 is CASSLIDTSQEAFF. The CDR3 DNA reads as TGTGCCAGCAGCTTAATCGACACCTCACAGGAAGCTTTCTTT.

The chain employs TRBV6-5 and TRBJ2-2; D is undetermined. The CDR3 consists of 13 residues. Trimming cost V 8 bases and J 0 bases, with 7 bases left between them. The germline V gene encodes CDR1 MNHEY and CDR2 SVGAGI. The CDR3 region has the DNA TGTGCCAGCGGGCTCACGAACACCGGGGAGCTGTTTTTT. This codes for CASGLTNTGELFF.

The chain recombines TRBV6-5 with TRBJ2-2; the D is unclear. The length of the CDR3 is 12 residues. V was pared by 6 bases and J by 7 bases, with 9 bases between. From germline, CDR1 is MNHEY and CDR2 SVGAGI. CDR3 amino acids: CASRPASGELFF. CDR3 nucleotides: TGTGCCAGCAGGCCTGCGAGCGGGGAGCTGTTTTTT.

CDR3 sequence reads: CAWRVRGEDYGYTF. The CDR3 DNA reads TGTGCCTGGAGAGTCAGAGGGGAGGACTATGGCTACACCTTC. V is TRBV30 and J is TRBJ1-2, with D possibly matching TRBD1 (5 bases). The germline V gene encodes CDR1 GTSNPN and CDR2 SVGIG (reference sequence). V gave up 3 bases and J gave up 3 bases, with 14 bases separating them. The CDR3 has 14 amino acids. Full variable domain (rest looked up from reference TRBV30 and TRBJ1-2): SQTIHQWPATLVQPVGSPLSLECTVEGTSNPNLYWYRQAAGRGLQLLFYSVGIGQISSEVPQNLSASRPQDRQFILSSKKLLLSDSGFYLCAWRVRGEDYGYTFGSGTRLTVV.

The table lists this clone with a count of one. V and J are TRBV14 and TRBJ2-7, with D possibly matching TRBD1 (6 bases). This CDR3 is built from 14 residues. The germline V gene encodes CDR1 SGHDN and CDR2 FVKESK. The ends were cut back, 4 bases at V and 5 bases at J, with 15 bases in the middle. CDR3 sequence (DNA): TGTGCCAGCAGCCGGCCAGGGGAAGTAAACGAGCAGTACTTC. Residues: CASSRPGEVNEQYF.

This clone was seen only once. The chain combines TRBV2 with TRBJ1-2; 9 bases line up with TRBD1. The CDR3 is 17 amino acids. Germline V gene lookup returns CDR1 SNHLY and CDR2 FYNNEI. V lost 3 bases to trimming and J lost 4 bases; unmatched junction nucleotides: 12. The CDR3, as DNA: TGTGCCAGCAGTGAGAGGTTTGGGACAGGGCTTATCTATGGCTACACCTTC. Translation: CASSERFGTGLIYGYTF.

The chain combines TRBV4-2 with TRBJ2-5; 7 nucleotides agree with TRBD1. The V segment lost 2 bases and the J segment 5 bases; nucleotides outside the gene matches: 14. Per the germline V gene, CDR1 is LGHNA and CDR2 is YNFKEQ. The CDR3 contains 17 residues. In DNA, the CDR3 is TGTGCCAGCAGCCAAATTAATTCCAGGGGGAGCGGTGAGACCCAGTACTTC. Translation gives CASSQINSRGSGETQYF.

This clone was observed a single time. V is TRBV20-1 and J is TRBJ1-2; tentatively, D is TRBD1 (6 bases). CDR1 is DFQATT, CDR2 SNEGSKA, per germline (reference sequence). The V end lost 5 bases, the J end lost 8 bases, and 12 bases lay between the germline ends. There are 11 residues in the CDR3. CDR3 residues: CSAPDRLGYTF. The CDR3 DNA is TGCAGTGCTCCCGACAGGCTGGGCTACACCTTC.

This chain's CDR3 is CASSQLLTTGGGNEQFF. The CDR3, as DNA: TGCGCCAGCAGCCAATTATTAACCACAGGGGGCGGCAATGAGCAGTTCTTC. V usage is TRBV4-1 and J usage is TRBJ2-1; TRBD1 matches 9 bases. The CDR3 is 17 amino acids. V lost 2 bases, J lost 6 bases, and 11 bases stayed unmatched. Germline CDR1 and CDR2: MGHRA and YSYEKL.

J is TRBJ1-1 and V is TRBV7-6; unclear D gene. The CDR3 runs 15 residues. Germline-derived CDR1 and CDR2 are SGHVS and FNYEAQ. V lost 2 bases to trimming and J lost 1 base, with 11 bases between them. CDR3: CASSLSRGGNTEAFF. CDR3 bases: TGTGCCAGCAGCTTATCACGGGGAGGGAACACTGAAGCTTTCTTT.

The chain combines TRBV5-6 with TRBJ1-2; 8 bases are shared with TRBD1. The trim removed 2 bases at V and 6 bases at J, leaving 12 bases unmatched. This CDR3 has 16 amino acids. The germline gives CDR1 SGHDT, CDR2 YYEEEE. The CDR3 reads CASSFFPKTGVDGYTF. The CDR3 DNA reads as TGTGCCAGCAGCTTTTTCCCCAAGACAGGGGTGGATGGCTACACCTTC.

The gene calls are TRBV11-2 and TRBJ2-1; D is unclear. Germline values: CDR1 SGHAT, CDR2 FQNNGV. The ends were cut back, 5 bases at V and 3 bases at J, with 20 bases in the middle. The CDR3 runs 17 residues. The CDR3 bases are TGTGCCAGCAGCCACGAATACACAGTGCCTCGCTACAATGAGCAGTTCTTC. It yields the protein CASSHEYTVPRYNEQFF.

The chain links TRBV3-1 (or the pseudogene TRBV3-2) to TRBJ1-2, with TRBD1 as a possible D gene (6 bases). Looked up from germline, CDR1 is LGHDT and CDR2 is YNNKEL (reference sequence). The V end lost 1 base, the J end lost 3 bases, and 18 bases lay between the germline ends. The CDR3 runs 17 residues. This CDR3 is CASSQGGGRTSYYGYTF. The CDR3 DNA reads TGTGCCAGCAGCCAAGGCGGGGGGCGAACTTCCTACTATGGCTACACCTTC.